The clone carrying this T cell receptor beta chain was counted a single time. The table came from immunoSEQ multiplex PCR; TCRdb's copy has only in-frame clones and leaves some out. The sample holds 350,000 to 400,000 clones, roughly nine tenths seen once. This sample was included in a study of blood T cell repertoires in COVID-19. Study-level background: The United States, Italy and Spain supplied acute and convalescent COVID-19 samples.

CDR1 and CDR2 (germline): SGHRS, YFSETQ. The junction had 5 bases not matched to a gene; V was cut back by 3 bases and J by 4 bases. The CDR3 is 14 amino acids. The sequenced sample was PBMCs or T cells enriched from blood (not recorded which). The rearrangement links TRBV5-1 to TRBJ2-7; 9 bases line up with TRBD1. This TCR came from a man aged 18 to 35 who had recovered from COVID-19. CDR3 residues: CASSWTGDGYEQYF. CDR3 coding DNA: TGCGCCAGCAGCTGGACAGGGGACGGTTACGAGCAGTACTTC.